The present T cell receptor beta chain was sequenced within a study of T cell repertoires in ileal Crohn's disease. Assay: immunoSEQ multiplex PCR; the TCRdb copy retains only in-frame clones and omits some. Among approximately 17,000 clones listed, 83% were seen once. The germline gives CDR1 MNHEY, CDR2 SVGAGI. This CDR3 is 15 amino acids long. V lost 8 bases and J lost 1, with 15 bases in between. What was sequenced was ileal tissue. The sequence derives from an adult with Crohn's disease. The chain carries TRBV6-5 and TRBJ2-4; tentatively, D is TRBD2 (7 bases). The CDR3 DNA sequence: TGTGCCAGCGAGGGGAGGGGGTTCGCCAAAAACATTCAGTACTTC. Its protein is CASEGRGFAKNIQYF.